This T cell receptor (beta chain) was captured in a study of blood T cell repertoires in COVID-19. For the study at large: The samples span acute and convalescent COVID-19 from the United States, Italy and Spain. The analysed material was cDNA or gDNA that came from T cells, B-cell-depleted T cells, or PBMCs.

The table lists this clone with a few counts. Followed over time, Seattle patients had been enrolled while infection was active. In the source study's methods: The authors estimated nucleated cell counts from reference gene primer amplification. TCRdb's copy holds only in-frame clones and misses some; the assay was immunoSEQ multiplex PCR. That table is the source of V, J and clone size, and D and trimming were worked out from the DNA. Of roughly 200,000 clones listed, 80% to 85% are singletons. The sample consisted of peripheral blood. This clonotype was sampled from a woman aged 40 to 55 with COVID-19, enrolled during active disease.

This chain's CDR3 is CASTPMASSRIWYQETQYF. CDR3 nucleotide sequence: TGTGCCAGCACCCCCATGGCTAGTTCAAGGATCTGGTACCAAGAGACCCAGTACTTC. The chain uses TRBV28 and TRBJ2-5; D remains unclear. V lost 7 bases and J lost 0, with 27 bases in between. The CDR3 consists of 19 residues. Per the germline V gene, CDR1 is MDHEN and CDR2 is SYDVKM.